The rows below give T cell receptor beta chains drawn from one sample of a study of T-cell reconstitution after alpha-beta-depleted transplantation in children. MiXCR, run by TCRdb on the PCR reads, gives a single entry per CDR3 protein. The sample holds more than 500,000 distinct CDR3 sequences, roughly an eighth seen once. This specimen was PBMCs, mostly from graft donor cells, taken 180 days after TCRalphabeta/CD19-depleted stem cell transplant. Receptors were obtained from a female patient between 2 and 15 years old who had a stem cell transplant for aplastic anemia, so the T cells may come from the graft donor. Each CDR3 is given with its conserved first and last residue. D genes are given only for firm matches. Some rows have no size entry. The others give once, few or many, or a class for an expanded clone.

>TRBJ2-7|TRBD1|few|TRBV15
CATSRGVRDRETYEQYF
TGTGCCACCAGCAGAGGAGTTCGGGACAGGGAAACCTACGAGCAGTACTTC
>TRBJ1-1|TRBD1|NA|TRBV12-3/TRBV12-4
CASRLGQGNTEAFF
TGTGCCAGCAGATTAGGACAGGGGAACACTGAAGCTTTCTTT
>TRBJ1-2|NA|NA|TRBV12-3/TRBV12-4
CASTLSVPANYGYTF
TGTGCCAGCACTCTGAGCGTCCCAGCTAACTATGGCTACACCTTC
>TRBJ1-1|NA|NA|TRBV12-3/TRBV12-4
CASEGTVEAFF
TGTGCCAGCGAAGGGACCGTTGAAGCTTTCTTT
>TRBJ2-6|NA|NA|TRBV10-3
CAISERPREPTLSGANVLTF
TGTGCCATCAGTGAGAGGCCCCGGGAACCTACCCTTTCTGGGGCCAACGTCCTGACTTTC
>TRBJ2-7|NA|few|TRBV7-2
CASSLGRQGFYEQYF
TGTGCCAGCAGCTTAGGGCGTCAGGGGTTCTACGAGCAGTACTTC
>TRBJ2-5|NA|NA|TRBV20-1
CSARDPGDGTQYF
TGCAGTGCTAGAGATCCAGGGGATGGGACCCAGTACTTC
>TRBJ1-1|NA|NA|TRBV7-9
CASSSILGGPVNTEAFF
TGTGCCAGCAGCTCCATTTTGGGGGGCCCCGTGAACACTGAAGCTTTCTTT
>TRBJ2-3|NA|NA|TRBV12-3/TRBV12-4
CASSLGTTDTQYF
TGTGCCAGCAGCCTCGGGACTACAGATACGCAGTATTTT
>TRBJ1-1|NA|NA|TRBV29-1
CSVPGRNHGDTEAFF
TGCAGCGTCCCCGGACGGAATCACGGGGACACTGAAGCTTTCTTT
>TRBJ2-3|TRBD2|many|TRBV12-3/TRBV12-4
CASSLGLAGEDTQYF
TGTGCCAGCAGTTTGGGGCTGGCGGGAGAAGATACGCAGTATTTT
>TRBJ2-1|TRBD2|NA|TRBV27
CASGGLAGDGFF
TGTGCCAGCGGAGGACTAGCGGGAGACGGGTTCTTC
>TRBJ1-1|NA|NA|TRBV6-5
CASNDRAGAGTEAFF
TGTGCCAGCAACGACCGGGCGGGGGCGGGGACTGAAGCTTTCTTT
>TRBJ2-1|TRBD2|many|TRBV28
CASSSPRTSGRSSYNEQFF
TGTGCCAGCAGTTCCCCACGGACTAGCGGGAGGAGCTCCTACAATGAGCAGTTCTTC
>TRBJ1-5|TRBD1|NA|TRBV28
CASSPGTGENQPQHF
TGTGCCAGCAGTCCCGGGACAGGGGAGAATCAGCCCCAGCATTTT
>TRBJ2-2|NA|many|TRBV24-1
CATSTPNTGELFF
TGTGCCACCAGTACACCGAACACCGGGGAGCTGTTTTTT
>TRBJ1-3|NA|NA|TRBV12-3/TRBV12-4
CASSLGGPSGNTIYF
TGTGCCAGCAGTTTGGGGGGTCCCTCTGGAAACACCATATATTTT
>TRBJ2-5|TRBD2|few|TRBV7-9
CASSTSGRFGTQYF
TGTGCCAGCAGCACTAGCGGGAGATTTGGGACCCAGTACTTC
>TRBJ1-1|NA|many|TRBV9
CASSVEPVSEAFF
TGTGCCAGCAGCGTAGAGCCAGTCTCTGAAGCTTTCTTT
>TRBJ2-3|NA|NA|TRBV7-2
CASSLAETFTDTQYF
TGTGCCAGCAGCTTAGCCGAGACTTTCACAGATACGCAGTATTTT
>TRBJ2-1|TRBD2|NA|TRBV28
CASRPYGTSVYNEQFF
TGTGCCAGCAGGCCGTATGGGACTAGCGTCTACAATGAGCAGTTCTTC
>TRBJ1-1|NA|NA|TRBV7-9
CASSLALHSTEAFF
TGTGCCAGCAGCTTAGCCCTACACTCCACTGAAGCTTTCTTT
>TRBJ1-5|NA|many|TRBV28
CASRSTASGQPQHF
TGTGCCAGCAGGTCGACAGCCTCGGGGCAGCCCCAGCATTTT
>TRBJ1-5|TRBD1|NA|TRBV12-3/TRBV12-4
CASTKQGASNQPQHF
TGTGCCAGCACCAAACAGGGGGCGAGCAATCAGCCCCAGCATTTT
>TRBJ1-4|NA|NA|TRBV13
CASSRDGSDEKLFF
TGTGCCAGCAGCCGGGACGGGTCCGACGAAAAACTGTTTTTT
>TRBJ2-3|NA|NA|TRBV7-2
CASSLIYLGIRTDTQYF
TGTGCCAGCAGCTTAATTTATTTGGGAATTAGGACAGATACGCAGTATTTT
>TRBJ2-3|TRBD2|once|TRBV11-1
CASSLPRLLAGIRADTQYF
TGTGCCAGCAGCTTACCACGCTTACTAGCGGGAATTAGAGCAGATACGCAGTATTTT
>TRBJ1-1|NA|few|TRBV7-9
CASRDQANTEAFF
TGTGCCAGCAGAGACCAGGCGAACACTGAAGCTTTCTTT
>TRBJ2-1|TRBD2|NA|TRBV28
CASSFLLAGVGEQFF
TGTGCCAGCAGTTTTTTATTAGCGGGAGTGGGGGAGCAGTTCTTC
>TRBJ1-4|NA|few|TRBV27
CASSPYGQGTNEKLFF
TGTGCCAGCAGTCCTTACGGGCAGGGGACTAATGAAAAACTGTTTTTT